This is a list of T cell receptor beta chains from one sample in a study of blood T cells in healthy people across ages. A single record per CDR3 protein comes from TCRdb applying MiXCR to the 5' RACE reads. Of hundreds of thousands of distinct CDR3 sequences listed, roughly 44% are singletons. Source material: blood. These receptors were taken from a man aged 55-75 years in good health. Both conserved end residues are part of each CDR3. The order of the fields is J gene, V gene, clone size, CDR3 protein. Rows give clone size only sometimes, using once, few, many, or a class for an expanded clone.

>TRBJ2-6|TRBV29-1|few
CSVESVHSIGGGANVLTF
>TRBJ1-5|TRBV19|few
CASGSHQPQHF
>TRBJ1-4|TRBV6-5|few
CASSPGGAGGEKLFF
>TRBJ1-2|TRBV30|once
CAWTGTVGYGYTF
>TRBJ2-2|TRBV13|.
CASSFRQGRGTGELFF
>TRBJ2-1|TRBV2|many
CASRPYPGGNYNEQFF
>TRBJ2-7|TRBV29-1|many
CSVVDHYEQYF
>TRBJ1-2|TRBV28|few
CASRISKGGNYGYTF
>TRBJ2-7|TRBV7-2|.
CASSERTRPYEQYF
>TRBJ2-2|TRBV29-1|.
CSGGTGGGELFF
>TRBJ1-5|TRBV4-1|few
CASSQEPGGGNQPQHF
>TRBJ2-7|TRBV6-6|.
CASRELPGTAYEQYF
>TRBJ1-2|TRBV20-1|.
CSARDLEGANGYTF
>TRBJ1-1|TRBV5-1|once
CASSERQGGTEAFF
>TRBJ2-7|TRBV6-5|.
CASSVDPRSYEQYF
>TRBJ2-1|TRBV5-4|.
CASGSPGGSYNEQFF
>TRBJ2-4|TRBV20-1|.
CSVDSRQNIQYF
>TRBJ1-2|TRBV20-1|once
CSARDDRVHGYTF
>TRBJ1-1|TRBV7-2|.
CASSLGGGQANTEAFF
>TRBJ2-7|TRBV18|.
CASKETGGSYEQYF
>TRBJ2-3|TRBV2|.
CASSAWAGGTDTQYF
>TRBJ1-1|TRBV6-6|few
CASSKTDEAFF
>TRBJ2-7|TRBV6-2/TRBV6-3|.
CASSHRGTPISYEQYF
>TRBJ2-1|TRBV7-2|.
CASSSGSLGNNEQFF
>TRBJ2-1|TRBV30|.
CAWTPRTRIGEQFF
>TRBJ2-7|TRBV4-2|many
CASSQGGTGVDEQYF
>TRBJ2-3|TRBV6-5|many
CASSSKSGTGMGVQYF
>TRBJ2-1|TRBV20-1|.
CSARDPGVRSGAYNEQFF
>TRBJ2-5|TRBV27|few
CASSRQGGVTQYF
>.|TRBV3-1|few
CASSHRTEYEQYF
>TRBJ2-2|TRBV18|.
CASSPNPGPNTGELFF
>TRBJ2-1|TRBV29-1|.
CSVGTSYNEQFF
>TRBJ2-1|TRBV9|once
CAGSVDPALDEQFF
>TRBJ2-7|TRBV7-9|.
CASSFFGGTYEQYF
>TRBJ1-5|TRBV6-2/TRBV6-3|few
CASSSIGNQPQHF
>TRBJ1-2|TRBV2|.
CASPTGLRDYGYTF
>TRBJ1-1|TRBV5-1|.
CASSLFAAVTEAFF
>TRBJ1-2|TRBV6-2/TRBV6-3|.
CASSYLQIYGYTF
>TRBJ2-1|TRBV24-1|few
CATSDTPGREQFF
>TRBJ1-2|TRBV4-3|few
CASSQGDSAPYGYTF
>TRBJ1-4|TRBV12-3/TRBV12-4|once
CASSSFGWDEKLFF
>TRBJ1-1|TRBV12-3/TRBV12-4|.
CASQFSSQATTEAFF
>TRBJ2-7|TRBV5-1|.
CASSLWVTGSGYEQYF